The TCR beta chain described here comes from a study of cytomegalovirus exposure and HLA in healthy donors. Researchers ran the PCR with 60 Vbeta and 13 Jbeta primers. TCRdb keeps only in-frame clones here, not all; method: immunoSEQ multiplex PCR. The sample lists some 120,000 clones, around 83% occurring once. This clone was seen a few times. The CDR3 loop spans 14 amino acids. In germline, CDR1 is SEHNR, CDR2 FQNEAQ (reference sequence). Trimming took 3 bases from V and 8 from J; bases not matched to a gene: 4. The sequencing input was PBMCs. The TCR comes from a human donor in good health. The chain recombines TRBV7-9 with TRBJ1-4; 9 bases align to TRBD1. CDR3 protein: CASSFGTGPEKLFF. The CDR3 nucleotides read TGTGCCAGCAGCTTTGGGACAGGGCCGGAAAAACTGTTTTTT.